These T cell receptor beta chains were read from a single sample in a study of regulatory T cells in long-lasting Graves disease. TCRdb itself ran the multiplex PCR reads through MiXCR, one entry per CDR3 protein. This sample has roughly 610,000 distinct CDR3 sequences, with around 16% found just once. This same sample was also taken into another study, of T cells in Graves' hyperthyroidism and ophthalmopathy.

The specimen was peripheral blood mononuclear cells (PBMCs), collected at new diagnosis, from a patient treated with antithyroid drugs. The receptor set was obtained from a man aged 18 to 29 with Graves disease. Both conserved end residues are part of each CDR3. A D gene is named only where the DNA matches it firmly. Not every row has a clone size; where given, it reads once, few, many or a size class.

>.|TRBJ1-1|TRBV6-1|.
CASRTVNTEASF
TGTGCCAGTCGGACAGTGAACACTGAAGCTTCCTTT
>few|TRBJ2-1|TRBV24-1|.
CATSDLGNLGQKSSYNEQFF
TGTGCCACCAGTGATTTGGGGAACCTGGGGCAGAAGAGCTCCTACAATGAGCAGTTCTTC
>.|TRBJ2-2|TRBV7-9|TRBD2
CASSPPTSGGELFF
TGTGCCAGCAGTCCCCCGACTAGCGGCGGGGAGCTGTTTTTT
>.|TRBJ1-1|TRBV5-6|.
CASSLWGKGTEAFF
TGTGCCAGCAGCTTGTGGGGGAAAGGAACTGAAGCTTTCTTT
>many|TRBJ2-1|TRBV3-1|TRBD2
CASSLPGRVEQFF
TGTGCCAGCAGCCTCCCGGGGAGGGTTGAGCAGTTCTTC
>.|TRBJ1-2|TRBV5-1|TRBD1
CASTRQGSYGYTF
TGCGCCAGCACAAGACAGGGAAGCTATGGCTACACCTTC
>many|TRBJ2-3|TRBV5-4|TRBD2
CASSRRLAGGADTQYF
TGTGCCAGCAGCCGCAGACTAGCGGGGGGGGCGGATACGCAGTATTTT
>many|TRBJ1-1|TRBV2|TRBD1
CASSERGRNTEAFF
TGTGCCAGCAGTGAAAGGGGGCGCAACACTGAAGCTTTCTTT
>few|TRBJ2-2|TRBV6-6|.
CASSYSGSTGELFF
TGTGCCAGCAGTTACTCGGGGAGCACCGGGGAGCTGTTTTTT
>many|TRBJ1-1|TRBV6-1|TRBD1
CASRRTGGRLNTEAFF
TGTGCCAGCAGGCGTACAGGGGGGCGTTTGAACACTGAAGCTTTCTTT
>.|TRBJ2-3|TRBV9|TRBD2
CASSVGRAWDTQYF
TGTGCCAGCAGCGTCGGGAGGGCCTGGGATACGCAGTATTTT
>many|TRBJ2-7|TRBV12-3/TRBV12-4|.
CASSTGRNHYEQYF
TGTGCCAGCAGTACCGGACGGAACCACTACGAGCAGTACTTC
>many|TRBJ2-3|TRBV5-5|.
CASSSFAGTTVDTQYF
TGTGCCAGCAGCTCCTTTGCCGGGACAACCGTTGATACGCAGTATTTT
>many|TRBJ2-7|TRBV20-1|.
CSARPGLAVSSYEQYF
TGCAGTGCTAGACCGGGCCTAGCTGTCTCCTCCTACGAGCAGTACTTC
>few|TRBJ1-1|TRBV28|.
CASSGPGDAEAFF
TGTGCCAGCTCAGGGCCGGGGGACGCTGAAGCTTTCTTT
>few|TRBJ2-7|TRBV30|.
CAWSRTGVLGEQYF
TGTGCCTGGTCAAGGACGGGGGTTCTGGGTGAGCAGTACTTC